The 18 T cell receptor beta chains presented below share a single source sample, sequenced in a study of prognosis after radiotherapy for stage I lung cancer. Template was genomic DNA; TCR beta CDR3 amplified in two multiplex PCR rounds. Primers (each specific to one TRBV or TRBJ gene) were used in first-round PCR. TCRdb re-derived calls from the multiplex PCR reads in MiXCR, one entry per CDR3 protein. The sample gives around 14,000 distinct CDR3 sequences, about 32% of which show up once; 13% is in the top ten. The material sequenced was PBMCs, taken before or after stereotactic body radiation therapy (not recorded which). These receptors all come from a donor over 45 with non-small cell lung cancer.

For this clonotype: This sequence is one base from a far larger clone and is likely a read error. The rearrangement joins TRBV6-2 or TRBV6-3 to TRBJ2-7, with 9 bases aligning to TRBD2. The CDR3 runs to 15 residues. Germline-derived CDR1 and CDR2 are MNHEY and SVGEGT. As DNA, the CDR3 is TGTGCCAGCAGCCAAACTCCGGGACTAGCCTACCAGCAGTACTTC. It encodes CASSQTPGLAYQQYF.

This clonotype came up many times. V gene TRBV20-1 combines with J gene TRBJ2-7, with a tentative D call TRBD2 (6 bases). The germline V and J ends were trimmed by 1 base and 7 bases, with 8 bases remaining between them. The CDR3 extends over 11 amino acids. Per the germline V gene, CDR1 is DFQATT and CDR2 is SNEGSKA (reference sequence). CDR3 DNA sequence: TGCAGTGCTAGAGGTGGGGGGGAGCAGTACTTC. As protein: CSARGGGEQYF.

This clonotype was observed many times. The gene calls are TRBV7-8 and TRBJ1-5; D gene unclear. Trimming left V 5 bases short and J 7 bases short, with 12 bases between. This CDR3 comprises 13 residues. Germline V gene sequence: CDR1 SGHVS, CDR2 FQNEAQ. The CDR3 DNA reads TGTGCCAGCAGCCCACTCCGGGGACAGCCCCAGCATTTT. Translation: CASSPLRGQPQHF.

By sample fraction, this clonotype is medium-sized. The chain joins TRBV6-1 to TRBJ2-2; weak D call: TRBD2 (7 bases). Per the germline V gene, CDR1 is MNHNS and CDR2 is SASEGT. The CDR3 length is 17 residues. The V end was cut by 7 bases, the J end by 0 bases, with 18 bases between. The CDR3 sequence: CASTVGRGPTNTGELFF. The CDR3 nucleotides read TGTGCCAGCACCGTGGGGCGGGGGCCTACGAACACCGGGGAGCTGTTTTTT.

This clonotype showed up many times. The rearrangement uses TRBV7-9 and TRBJ2-1, with 10 bases aligning to TRBD1. This CDR3 spans 15 amino acids. Germline CDR1 reads SEHNR; CDR2 reads FQNEAQ (reference sequence). With V trimmed by 3 bases and J by 8 bases, 7 bases remained unmatched. The CDR3 region has the DNA TGTGCCAGCAGCTTTAGGACAGGGGGTTTAGATGAGCAGTTCTTC. This codes for CASSFRTGGLDEQFF. Variable domain in full (rest from reference TRBV7-9 and TRBJ2-1): DTGVSQNPRHKITKRGQNVTFRCDPISEHNRLYWYRQTLGQGPEFLTYFQNEAQLEKSRLLSDRFSAERPKGSFSTLEIQRTEQGDSAMYLCASSFRTGGLDEQFFGPGTRLTVL.

Within the sample, this clonotype is medium-sized (0.01 to 0.1%). CDR3 in amino acids: CASSFGTGELFF. The CDR3 DNA sequence: TGTGCCAGCAGCTTTGGCACCGGGGAGCTGTTTTTT. The chain links TRBV27 to TRBJ2-2, with D unresolved. V lost 6 bases and J 4 bases, leaving 6 bases between the germline ends. The length of the CDR3 is 12 residues. Germline V lookup: CDR1 MNHEY, CDR2 SMNVEV (reference sequence).

On this clonotype: A much larger clone differs from this one at a single base, so this may be a read error. The chain is built from TRBV7-2 and TRBJ1-1, with no clear D. The CDR3 length is 14 residues. Per the germline V gene, CDR1 is SGHTA and CDR2 is FQGNSA. Trimming took 1 base from V and 5 from J, leaving 11 bases between them. CDR3 in DNA: TGTGCCAGCAGCTTAGTGGGGTGCCAAACTGAAGCTTTCTTT. It yields the protein CASSLVGCQTEAFF. The whole variable domain, filled in from reference TRBV7-2 and TRBJ1-1, reads GAGVSQSPSNKVTEKGKDVELRCDPISGHTALYWYRQSLGQGLEFLIYFQGNSAPDKSGLPSDRFSAERTGGSVSTLTIQRTQQEDSAVYLCASSLVGCQTEAFFGQGTRLTVV.

In this sample, this clonotype turned up many times. Here the CDR3 reads CATSDSTGANEKLFF. The CDR3 bases are TGTGCCACCAGTGACTCGACAGGGGCTAATGAAAAACTGTTTTTT. The chain carries TRBV24-1 and TRBJ1-4; 8 nucleotides align to TRBD1. Looked up from germline, CDR1 is KGHDR and CDR2 is SFDVKD. This CDR3 spans 15 amino acids. V lost 4 bases and J lost 3; bases outside the gene matches: 3.

By share, this clonotype counts as medium-sized. This rearrangement joins TRBV28 to TRBJ1-3; D gene ambiguous. Trimming took 6 bases from V and 3 from J, leaving 12 bases between them. Germline CDR1 MDHEN, CDR2 SYDVKM. This CDR3 has 14 amino acids. CDR3 DNA sequence: TGTGCCAGCAGGGGGTTCTGGGGTGGAAACACCATATATTTT. It encodes CASRGFWGGNTIYF.

As for this clonotype: A read error is likely here: a far larger clone is one base away. The gene calls are TRBV2 and TRBJ1-4; 9 bases map to TRBD1. CDR3 length: 15 residues. Looked up from germline, CDR1 is SNHLY and CDR2 is FYNNEI. The V and J ends lost 4 bases and 8 bases, in that order; junction bases with no gene match: 8. Here the CDR3 reads CASSAGQGFLEKLFF. The CDR3 DNA reads TGTGCCAGCAGTGCCGGACAGGGGTTTCTGGAAAAACTGTTTTTT. The variable domain in full, completed from reference TRBV2 and TRBJ1-4, reads EPEVTQTPSHQVTQMGQEVILRCVPISNHLYFYWYRQILGQKVEFLVSFYNNEISEKSEIFDDQFSVERPDGSNFTLKIRSTKLEDSAMYFCASSAGQGFLEKLFFGSGTQLSVL.

This clonotype has a single count. CDR3 DNA sequence: TGTGCCAGCAATAACCCCGGCATTCAAGAGACCCAGTACTTC. Translated, it gives CASNNPGIQETQYF. This chain links TRBV2 with TRBJ2-5; D is undetermined. Germline CDR1 SNHLY, CDR2 FYNNEI. The CDR3 is 14 amino acids. V lost 7 bases, J lost 2 bases, and 14 bases lay in between.

This clonotype showed up many times. The chain has TRBV12-3 or TRBV12-4 and TRBJ1-5; D gene uncertain. The V and J ends lost 2 bases and 0 bases respectively, with 11 bases between them. The CDR3 contains 16 residues. CDR3 in amino acids: CASSLSLGYSNQPQHF. CDR3 sequence (DNA): TGTGCCAGCAGTTTATCGTTAGGCTATAGCAATCAGCCCCAGCATTTT.

J is TRBJ2-2 and V is TRBV6-4; D is uncertain. The length of the CDR3 is 15 residues. Germline V CDR1 and CDR2: MRHNA, SNTAGT. V was shortened by 5 bases and J by 4 bases, with 14 bases between the two germline ends. CDR3 sequence (DNA): TGTGCCAGCAGTCTCCTCGGTCAGTTCACCGGGGAGCTGTTTTTT. Protein product: CASSLLGQFTGELFF.

The chain couples TRBV6-1 to TRBJ2-2; maybe TRBD2 (5 bases). The CDR3 is made up of 13 amino acids. The V gene's germline CDR1 is MNHNS and CDR2 SASEGT. Trimming removed 5 bases from V and 16 bases from J, with 20 bases in between. The CDR3 loop is CASSLGLSGETFF. As DNA, the CDR3 is TGTGCCAGCAGTCTAGGGTTATCCGGGGAGACGTTTTTT.

This clonotype was observed at least ten times. The rearrangement links TRBV2 to TRBJ1-1, with unresolved D. Germline loops: CDR1 SNHLY, CDR2 FYNNEI. V lost 5 bases and J lost 6, with 16 bases in between. This CDR3 spans 14 amino acids. CDR3 bases: TGTGCCAGCAGTTTGAAGGCCACACTCGCTGAAGCTTTCTTT. Translating gives CASSLKATLAEAFF.

This clonotype was seen repeatedly, ten times or more. This chain uses TRBV19 with TRBJ2-1; 12 bases are shared with TRBD2. The CDR3 consists of 16 residues. The V and J ends lost 6 bases and 6 bases, in that order; junction bases with no gene match: 9. CDR1 and CDR2 from the germline V gene are LNHDA and SQIVND (reference sequence). This CDR3 reads CASRNRTSGNPNEQFF. The CDR3 DNA reads TGTGCCAGTAGGAATCGGACTAGCGGGAATCCCAATGAGCAGTTCTTC.

The sample holds many counts of this clonotype. The chain recombines TRBV6-1 with TRBJ1-1, with D uncertain. The V gene's germline CDR1 is MNHNS and CDR2 SASEGT. Between the trimmed V and J ends, which lost 7 bases and 3 bases, there was a span of 9 bases. The CDR3 is 12 amino acids. CDR3 bases: TGTGCCAGCATAAGGGAGGACACTGAAGCTTTCTTT. Its protein is CASIREDTEAFF.

By share of the sample, this clonotype is medium-sized. The chain joins TRBV6-2 or TRBV6-3 to TRBJ1-6; unclear D gene. The CDR3 has 16 amino acids. The V and J ends lost 8 bases and 5 bases respectively, with 19 bases between them. Looked up from germline, CDR1 is MNHEY and CDR2 is SVGEGT. CDR3 region: CASRRVGRLDNSPLHF. For the CDR3, the DNA is TGTGCCAGCCGTCGGGTAGGCAGGTTGGATAATTCACCCCTCCACTTT.